The rows below give T cell receptor beta chains drawn from one sample of a study of shared clonotypes between healthy human individuals. Method: immunoSEQ multiplex PCR; TCRdb's copy keeps in-frame clones and lacks some. Among some 1 million clones, about 77% were seen once, and the ten largest hold about 1.5%. Source material: memory CD4+ T cells sorted from blood. The receptors come from a man between 18 and 35 years old in good health. Each CDR3 is given with its conserved first and last residue. The D gene is left open where the match is weak. Expanded clones get a size class; other rows say once, few or many, or leave the size out.

V gene: TRBV19
J gene: TRBJ1-2
D gene: TRBD1
clone size: -
CDR3 protein: CASSITGVGYTF
CDR3 DNA: TGTGCCAGTAGTATCACAGGGGTCGGCTACACCTTC

V gene: TRBV11-3
J gene: TRBJ2-3
D gene: TRBD2
clone size: few
CDR3 protein: CASSPSGSTDTQYF
CDR3 DNA: TGTGCCAGCAGCCCTAGCGGGAGTACAGATACGCAGTATTTT

V gene: TRBV27
J gene: TRBJ1-4
D gene: -
clone size: -
CDR3 protein: CASRLQGPNEKLFF
CDR3 DNA: TGTGCCAGCAGGCTACAGGGACCTAATGAAAAACTGTTTTTT

V gene: TRBV4-3
J gene: TRBJ1-3
D gene: -
clone size: -
CDR3 protein: CASSQDSGTGNTIYF
CDR3 DNA: TGCGCCAGCAGCCAAGATTCGGGGACAGGAAACACCATATATTTT

V gene: TRBV4-1
J gene: TRBJ2-7
D gene: TRBD1
clone size: -
CDR3 protein: CASSQTGAASYEQYF
CDR3 DNA: TGCGCCAGCAGCCAAACAGGGGCCGCCTCCTACGAGCAGTACTTC

V gene: TRBV28
J gene: TRBJ1-6
D gene: -
clone size: -
CDR3 protein: CASSSVGTGYNSPLHF
CDR3 DNA: TGTGCCAGCAGTTCGGTCGGAACAGGCTATAATTCACCCCTCCACTTT

V gene: TRBV27
J gene: TRBJ1-2
D gene: TRBD1
clone size: -
CDR3 protein: CASSFQAGGNYGYTF
CDR3 DNA: TGTGCCAGCAGTTTTCAGGCAGGGGGCAACTATGGCTACACCTTC

V gene: TRBV5-1
J gene: TRBJ2-7
D gene: TRBD1
clone size: -
CDR3 protein: CASSPTGGPYEQYF
CDR3 DNA: TGCGCCAGCAGCCCGACAGGGGGCCCCTACGAGCAGTACTTC

V gene: TRBV6-5
J gene: TRBJ1-1
D gene: -
clone size: -
CDR3 protein: CASTEAFF
CDR3 DNA: TGTGCCAGCACTGAAGCTTTCTTT

V gene: TRBV29-1
J gene: TRBJ2-3
D gene: -
clone size: -
CDR3 protein: CSALTGNTDTQYF
CDR3 DNA: TGCAGCGCCCTCACGGGGAACACAGATACGCAGTATTTT

V gene: TRBV6-5
J gene: TRBJ2-7
D gene: TRBD1
clone size: -
CDR3 protein: CASSRTGSYEQYF
CDR3 DNA: TGTGCCAGCTCGAGGACAGGCTCCTACGAGCAGTACTTC

V gene: TRBV25-1
J gene: TRBJ2-3
D gene: TRBD2
clone size: -
CDR3 protein: CASSDLRGFVDTQYF
CDR3 DNA: TGTGCCAGCAGTGACTTGCGGGGGTTCGTAGATACGCAGTATTTT

V gene: TRBV30
J gene: TRBJ2-1
D gene: TRBD2
clone size: few
CDR3 protein: CAWMARLAGGEQFF
CDR3 DNA: TGTGCCTGGATGGCTCGGCTAGCGGGAGGGGAGCAGTTCTTC

V gene: TRBV5-4
J gene: TRBJ2-3
D gene: -
clone size: -
CDR3 protein: CASSLGGVYTQYF
CDR3 DNA: TGTGCCAGCAGCTTGGGGGGGGTCTATACGCAGTATTTT

V gene: TRBV5-1
J gene: TRBJ2-7
D gene: -
clone size: -
CDR3 protein: CASTGGSGSYEQYF
CDR3 DNA: TGCGCCAGCACCGGGGGTAGCGGTTCCTACGAGCAGTACTTC